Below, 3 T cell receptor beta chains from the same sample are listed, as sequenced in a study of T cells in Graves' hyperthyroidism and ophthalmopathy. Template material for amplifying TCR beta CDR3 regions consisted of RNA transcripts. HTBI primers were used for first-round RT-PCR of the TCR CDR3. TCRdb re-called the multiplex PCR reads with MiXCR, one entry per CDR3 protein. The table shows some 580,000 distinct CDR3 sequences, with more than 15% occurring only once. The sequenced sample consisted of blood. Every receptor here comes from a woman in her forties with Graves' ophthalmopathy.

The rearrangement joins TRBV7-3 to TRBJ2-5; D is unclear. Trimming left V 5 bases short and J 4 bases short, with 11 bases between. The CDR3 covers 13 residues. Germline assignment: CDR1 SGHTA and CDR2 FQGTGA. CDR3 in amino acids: CASSPLDGETQYF. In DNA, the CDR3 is TGTGCCAGCAGCCCTCTGGACGGAGAGACCCAGTACTTC. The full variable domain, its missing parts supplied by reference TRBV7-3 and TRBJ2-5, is GAGVSQTPSNKVTEKGKYVELRCDPISGHTALYWYRQSLGQGPEFLIYFQGTGAADDSGLPNDRFFAVRPEGSVSTLKIQRTERGDSAVYLCASSPLDGETQYFGPGTRLLVL.

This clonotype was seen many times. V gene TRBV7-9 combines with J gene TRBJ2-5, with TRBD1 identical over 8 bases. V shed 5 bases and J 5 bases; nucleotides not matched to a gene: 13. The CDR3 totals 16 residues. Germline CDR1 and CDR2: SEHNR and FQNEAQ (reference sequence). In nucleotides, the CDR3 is TGTGCCAGCAGCCGCTACCTCGGACAGGGCGGCGAGACCCAGTACTTC. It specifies CASSRYLGQGGETQYF.

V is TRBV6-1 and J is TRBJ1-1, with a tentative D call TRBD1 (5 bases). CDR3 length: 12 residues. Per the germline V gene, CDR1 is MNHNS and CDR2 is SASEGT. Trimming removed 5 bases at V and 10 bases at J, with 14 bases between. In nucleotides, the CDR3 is TGTGCCAGCAGTCCACTCCAGGGTGGAGCTTTCTTT. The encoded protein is CASSPLQGGAFF.